The rows below give T cell receptor beta chains drawn from one sample of a study of radiation and T cells in renal cell carcinoma. Assay: immunoSEQ multiplex PCR; the TCRdb copy retains only in-frame clones and omits some. The sample carries around 95,000 clones, 70% to 85% recorded once. Sample: blood, taken from a patient whose treatment included radiotherapy and nephrectomy. These TCRs come from a man aged 55 to 70 with renal cell carcinoma. Both conserved end residues are part of each CDR3. A D gene is named only where the DNA matches it firmly. Expanded clones get a size class; other rows say once, few or many, or leave the size out.

j_call clone_size v_call d_call cdr3_nt cdr3_aa
TRBJ2-3 . TRBV10-3 TRBD1 TGTGCCACCCGTCCGGGGGACAGGGAGGCAGATACGCAGTATTTT CATRPGDREADTQYF
TRBJ1-2 . TRBV6-5 . TGTGCCAGCAGTTACTCGGCGGGAGCCCTTGGCTACACCTTC CASSYSAGALGYTF
TRBJ2-3 . TRBV7-2 . TGTGCCAGCAGCTCTACAGGCCCCGATACGCAGTATTTT CASSSTGPDTQYF
TRBJ2-6 . TRBV10-3 . TGTGCCATCTCTTGGTATAAGAGCTCTGGGGCCAACGTCCTGACTTTC CAISWYKSSGANVLTF
TRBJ1-1 . TRBV10-2 . TGCGCCAGCAGTGAGTCAGAAGGGTACACTGAAGCTTTCTTT CASSESEGYTEAFF
TRBJ2-7 . TRBV9 TRBD2 TGTGCCAGCAGCCCCCGACTAGCGGGAGACGGCGAGCAGTACTTC CASSPRLAGDGEQYF
TRBJ2-1 . TRBV20-1 TRBD1 TGCAGTCCCGACAGGGCCAATGAGCAGTTCTTC CSPDRANEQFF
TRBJ2-1 . TRBV19 . TGTGCCAGTAGTATGGTCAGGGGATACAATGAGCAGTTCTTC CASSMVRGYNEQFF
TRBJ2-1 . TRBV2 TRBD2 TGTGCCAGCAGTGATTTTCTGGGACTAGCAAAAATGGTCTACAATGAGCAGTTCTTC CASSDFLGLAKMVYNEQFF
TRBJ1-5 . TRBV19 TRBD1 TGTGCCAGTAGACCCAGACAGGGCTATAGCAATCAGCCCCAGCATTTT CASRPRQGYSNQPQHF
TRBJ2-7 few TRBV27 . TGTGCCAGCAGTTTATCCATCGGCGGTCCCTACGAGCAGTACTTC CASSLSIGGPYEQYF
TRBJ2-7 . TRBV5-1 . TGCGCCAGCAGCACCCAAAAGGGCGGAGCCTACGAGCAGTACTTC CASSTQKGGAYEQYF
TRBJ1-3 . TRBV6-1 TRBD1 TGTGCCAGCAGTGAAGCTCAGGGGGGTGGAAACACCATATATTTT CASSEAQGGGNTIYF
TRBJ2-3 . TRBV7-2 . TGTGCCAGCAGCTTAGTGGCACGGCACGCAGATACGCAGTATTTT CASSLVARHADTQYF
TRBJ2-7 . TRBV14 . TGTGCCAGCAGACGAAGTGGGCAGTCTAGCGAGCAGTACTTC CASRRSGQSSEQYF
TRBJ2-2 . TRBV27 . TGTGCCAGCAGTTTTCGGGGGGCGCAAACCGGGGAGCTGTTTTTT CASSFRGAQTGELFF
TRBJ2-7 . TRBV29-1 TRBD2 TGCAGCGTCGCAAAGCGACTAGCGGGACCCTACGAGCAGTACTTC CSVAKRLAGPYEQYF
TRBJ2-3 . TRBV25-1 TRBD2 TGTGCCAGTGGTGGGCTGGGACTAGCGGCACACACAGATACGCAGTATTTT CASGGLGLAAHTDTQYF
TRBJ2-5 . TRBV27 . TGTGCCAGCAGTTTCGGGACGGCCCGGGATAAGACCCAGTACTTC CASSFGTARDKTQYF
TRBJ2-7 few TRBV29-1 . TGCAGCGTTGAAGCTCATGGTGGCGGGACGGCTACCTACGAGCAGTACTTC CSVEAHGGGTATYEQYF
TRBJ2-1 once TRBV29-1 TRBD1 TGCAGCGTTGAGACAGGGGCAGTTTACAATGAGCAGTTCTTC CSVETGAVYNEQFF
TRBJ2-5 . TRBV29-1 . TGCAGCGTTGAGAACGGAGAGACCCAGTACTTC CSVENGETQYF
TRBJ1-1 . TRBV6-6 TRBD1 TGTGCCAGCAGTTACTCCGGGACAGGGGGCACTGAAGCTTTCTTT CASSYSGTGGTEAFF
TRBJ1-2 . TRBV5-1 . TGCGCCAGCAGCTCGGACGGCTATGGCTACACCTTC CASSSDGYGYTF
TRBJ2-6 . TRBV10-3 . TGTGCCACCTCAGCGGGACAGCGCCTCTCTGGGGCCAACGTCCTGACTTTC CATSAGQRLSGANVLTF
TRBJ2-3 . TRBV9 TRBD2 TGTGCCAGCAGCTCGGGACTACCTTATACAGATACGCAGTATTTT CASSSGLPYTDTQYF
TRBJ2-2 . TRBV5-1 . TGCGCCAGCAGCTTGGATTGGGACACCGGGGAGCTGTTTTTT CASSLDWDTGELFF
TRBJ2-1 . TRBV5-1 . TGCGCCAGCAGCTTGGAGAATGAGCAGTTCTTC CASSLENEQFF
TRBJ1-2 . TRBV4-3 TRBD1 TGCGCCAGCAGCCAAGGGGGACAGTACCCCATTGGCTACACCTTC CASSQGGQYPIGYTF
TRBJ1-1 few TRBV7-9 . TGTGCCAGCAGCTTAGGGACTTCGAACACTGAAGCTTTCTTT CASSLGTSNTEAFF
TRBJ1-2 . TRBV2 TRBD1 TGTGCCAGCAGTGGACAGGGCTATGGCTACACCTTC CASSGQGYGYTF
TRBJ2-1 once TRBV7-2 . TGTGCCAGCAGCTTAGAGGCGGACACCTCCTACAATGAGCAGTTCTTC CASSLEADTSYNEQFF
TRBJ1-5 few TRBV2 TRBD1 TGTGCCAGCAGTGTCGGGACAGGGGGTCGTCAGCCCCAGCATTTT CASSVGTGGRQPQHF
TRBJ2-3 once TRBV11-1 TRBD1 TGTGCCAGCCGGGACAGGGAAACAGATACGCAGTATTTT CASRDRETDTQYF
TRBJ2-1 once TRBV2 . TGTGCCAGCAGTGAATACAATGAGCAGTTCTTC CASSEYNEQFF
TRBJ2-2 . TRBV28 TRBD2 TGTGCCAGCCGACTAGCGGGAGATATCGGGGAGCTGTTTTTT CASRLAGDIGELFF
TRBJ2-6 . TRBV28 . TGTGCCAGTTACCGGGGGGCGAATGGTGGGGCCAACGTCCTGACTTTC CASYRGANGGANVLTF
TRBJ2-5 . TRBV5-1 . TGCGCCAGCAGCTTGATGGGGGGGCGGGAGACCCAGTACTTC CASSLMGGRETQYF
TRBJ2-2 . TRBV19 . TGTGCCAGTAGTCCCGAGCCAGGCCTCAGGGCCGGGGAGCTGTTTTTT CASSPEPGLRAGELFF
TRBJ2-7 . TRBV19 TRBD2 TGTGCCAGTAGTAGCGCCTGGGGGGGCTACGAGCAGTACTTC CASSSAWGGYEQYF
TRBJ2-7 . TRBV6-5 TRBD2 TGTGCCAGCAGTAGGTCTAGCGGAACCTACGAGCAGTACTTC CASSRSSGTYEQYF
TRBJ2-2 once TRBV19 TRBD1 TGTGCCAGTAGCCGACAGGGGGCCACCGGGGAGCTGTTTTTT CASSRQGATGELFF
TRBJ2-5 . TRBV29-1 . TGCAGCACCCTTGTGGGGGAAGAGACCCAGTACTTC CSTLVGEETQYF
TRBJ2-1 . TRBV6-1 TRBD2 TGTGCCAGCAGTGAACTAGCGGGGGGCTCCTACAATGAGCAGTTCTTC CASSELAGGSYNEQFF
TRBJ2-7 once TRBV5-1 TRBD1 TGCGCCAGCAGCTCACAGGGGGCAGGAGACGAGCAGTACTTC CASSSQGAGDEQYF
TRBJ1-5 . TRBV4-1 . TGCGCCAGCAGCCAAGACTTCGTGGAATACAATCAGCCCCAGCATTTT CASSQDFVEYNQPQHF
TRBJ2-1 . TRBV25-1 TRBD2 TGTGCCAGCAGTGAAGGGACTAGAGGGTACGATGAGCAGTTCTTC CASSEGTRGYDEQFF
TRBJ1-1 . TRBV5-1 TRBD1 TGCGCCAGCAGCTTGTGGGGACAGCCGAACACTGAAGCTTTCTTT CASSLWGQPNTEAFF
TRBJ2-5 . TRBV4-1 TRBD2 TGCGCCAGCAGCCCCCGGGGGGACCAAGAGACCCAGTACTTC CASSPRGDQETQYF
TRBJ2-7 . TRBV5-8 . TGTGCCAGCAGCTTGCTTAGCGACGGGTTTTACGAGCAGTACTTC CASSLLSDGFYEQYF
TRBJ1-5 . TRBV19 TRBD1 TGTGCCAGTAGTCAGGGGGAGGTAAGGCCCCAGCATTTT CASSQGEVRPQHF
TRBJ2-7 few TRBV5-4 TRBD2 TGTGCCAGCAGCTTAGCGGGAGAAAGGTACGAGCAGTACTTC CASSLAGERYEQYF
TRBJ1-5 . TRBV6-5 . TGTGCCAGCAGTGCAGGGCAGGGGTTAGGGCCCCAGCATTTT CASSAGQGLGPQHF
TRBJ1-5 . TRBV27 TRBD1 TGTGCCAGCAGTTTAAGCAGGGGGCGTCAGCCCCAGCATTTT CASSLSRGRQPQHF
TRBJ2-7 once TRBV4-1 . TGCGCCAGCAGCCAAGCGGGCTTACTGGGAGGGGGTACCTACGAGCAGTACTTC CASSQAGLLGGGTYEQYF
TRBJ1-3 . TRBV14 . TGTGCCAGCAGCCGAGGGGGGGGAGGAAACACCATATATTTT CASSRGGGGNTIYF
TRBJ2-1 . TRBV27 TRBD2 TGTGCCAGCAGTCCCCTCCCAGCGGGGGTCAATGAGCAGTTCTTC CASSPLPAGVNEQFF
TRBJ1-1 . TRBV6-6 . TGTGCCAGCAGCAGAGTTAACACTGAAGCTTTCTTT CASSRVNTEAFF
TRBJ2-3 . TRBV7-3 . TGTGCCAGCAGCTTAGGGGTCGCCACAGATACGCAGTATTTT CASSLGVATDTQYF
TRBJ2-3 many TRBV6-5 . TGTGCCAGCAGCTCCCGGGGGTTCACAGATACGCAGTATTTT CASSSRGFTDTQYF